The clone carrying this T cell receptor (beta chain) was seen only a few times. Its target is not known. This record comes from a study of post-analysis software for immune sequencing data. Study-wide context: Relapsing-remitting, secondary progressive and progressive-relapsing multiple sclerosis were all included among the disease courses.

The J segment lost 10 bases and the V segment lost 0 bases, leaving 7 bases of the junction unmatched. CDR3 size: 16 residues. Germline V gene sequence: CDR1 SGHDT, CDR2 YYEEEE. Findings of the study overall: Batch-mates among the samples co-clustered strongly by F measure. Multiple sclerosis was associated with a significant reduction in normalized Chao1 diversity relative to controls. Among 5 or 6 TRBV segments more frequent in patients than controls were TRBV5-6, TRBV5-1 and TRBV20-1.

Prepared libraries of TCR beta cDNA carried unique molecular identifiers. TCRdb called the PCR reads again in MiXCR, with one record for every CDR3 protein. The top ten hold under 2% of the sample, which has 450,000 to 650,000 distinct CDR3 sequences, about 44% seen once. The sequence derives from a girl aged 5-17 years with multiple sclerosis. The sequenced material came from blood. The J gene is TRBJ2-3, the V gene TRBV5-6; 14 nucleotides line up with TRBD2. Here the CDR3 reads CASSLGLAGGPLAQYF. In nucleotides, the CDR3 is TGTGCCAGCAGCTTGGGACTAGCGGGGGGGCCACTAGCGCAGTATTTT. The full variable domain, rest sourced from reference TRBV5-6 and TRBJ2-3, is DAGVTQSPTHLIKTRGQQVTLRCSPKSGHDTVSWYQQALGQGPQFIFQYYEEEERQRGNFPDRFSGHQFPNYSSELNVNALLLGDSALYLCASSLGLAGGPLAQYFGPGTRLTVL.